A single count supports the clone carrying this T cell receptor beta chain. These data come from a study of shared clonotypes between healthy human individuals. Produced via immunoSEQ multiplex PCR; TCRdb's table is partial and in-frame only. The data show 950,000 to 1,100,000 clones, about 74% seen once. This receptor was obtained from a man aged 18 to 30 in good health. Sequencing was carried out using memory CD4+ T cells sorted from blood. Subset: CD45RA-negative fraction.

CDR3 amino acids: CASSSLGTDTQYF. The CDR3 DNA is TGTGCCAGCAGTTCCCTAGGCACAGATACGCAGTATTTT. The chain joins TRBV6-1 to TRBJ2-3; D unclear. The CDR3 covers 13 residues. V was clipped by 5 bases and J by 1 base, with 7 bases between them. Germline-derived CDR1 and CDR2 are MNHNS and SASEGT.